Sequencing of this TCR beta chain was carried out in a study of beta chain features in type 1 diabetes. Study-level points and caveats: Within patients, naive, central memory and Treg TCRB repertoires seemed more similar than within healthy donors. Researchers report that Type 1 diabetes patients had moderately but significantly shorter TCRB CDR3s across all four CD4+ subsets.

Cells sorted by CD45RO/CCR7/CD25/CD127/CD95/CD27 comprised CD4+ naive, central memory, regulatory and stem cell-like memory cells. In germline, CDR1 is MGHRA, CDR2 YSYEKL. V dropped 0 bases and J dropped 0 bases, with 10 bases sitting between them. This CDR3 is 16 amino acids long. Points on this clone: No antigen is known for it.

Sequenced material consisted of expressed TCRB transcripts (all of the isolated RNA was reverse transcribed). Sequencing was performed with immunoSEQ multiplex PCR; in TCRdb, only in-frame clones are kept and a portion is missing. The sample records 150,000 to 200,000 clones, roughly 60% being singletons. Sequences were obtained from naive CD4+ T cells from blood. The receptor's source is a man aged 30 to 45 with type 1 diabetes. The gene calls are TRBV4-1 and TRBJ2-3; tentatively, D is TRBD1 (6 bases). In DNA form, the CDR3 reads TGCGCCAGCAGCCAAGATACAGGGCGTAGCACAGATACGCAGTATTTT. Protein: CASSQDTGRSTDTQYF.